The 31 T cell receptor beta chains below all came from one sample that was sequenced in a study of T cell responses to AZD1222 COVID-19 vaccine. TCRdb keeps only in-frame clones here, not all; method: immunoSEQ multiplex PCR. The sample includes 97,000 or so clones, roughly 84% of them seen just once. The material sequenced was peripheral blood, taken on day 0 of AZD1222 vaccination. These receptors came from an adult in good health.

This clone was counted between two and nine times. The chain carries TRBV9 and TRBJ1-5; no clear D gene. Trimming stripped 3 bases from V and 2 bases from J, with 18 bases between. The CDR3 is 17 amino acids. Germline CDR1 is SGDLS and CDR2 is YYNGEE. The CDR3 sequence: CASSATWAATRNQPQHF. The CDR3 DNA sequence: TGTGCCAGCAGCGCCACCTGGGCTGCGACCCGCAATCAGCCCCAGCATTTT.

This CDR3 is CASSPGTGQYGYTF. CDR3 sequence (DNA): TGTGCCAGCAGCCCAGGGACAGGGCAGTACGGCTACACCTTC. The V and J genes are TRBV3-1 (or the pseudogene TRBV3-2) and TRBJ1-2, with 9 bases lining up with TRBD1. CDR3 length: 14 residues. With V trimmed by 4 bases and J by 8 bases, 8 bases remained unmatched. Germline V gene sequence: CDR1 LGHDT, CDR2 YNNKEL (reference sequence).

The CDR3 spells CASSVTLNTEAFF. The CDR3 DNA follows: TGTGCCAGCAGCGTCACATTGAACACTGAAGCTTTCTTT. J is TRBJ1-1 and V is TRBV9; D remains unclear. V gave up 2 bases and J gave up 0 bases, with 5 bases separating them. Germline-derived CDR1 and CDR2 are SGDLS and YYNGEE. The CDR3 totals 13 residues.

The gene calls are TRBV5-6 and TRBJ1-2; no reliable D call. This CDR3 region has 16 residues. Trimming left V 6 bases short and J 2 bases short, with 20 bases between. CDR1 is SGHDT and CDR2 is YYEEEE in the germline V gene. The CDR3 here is CASTLRSAGGNYGYTF. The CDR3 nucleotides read TGTGCCAGCACTCTTCGGAGCGCAGGTGGGAACTATGGCTACACCTTC.

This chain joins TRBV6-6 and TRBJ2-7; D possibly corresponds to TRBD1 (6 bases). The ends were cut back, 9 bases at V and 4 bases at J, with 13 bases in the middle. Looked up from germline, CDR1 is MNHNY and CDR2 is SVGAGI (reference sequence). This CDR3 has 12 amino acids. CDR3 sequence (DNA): TGTGCCAGTGGGAGAACAGGGTACGAGCAGTACTTC. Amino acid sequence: CASGRTGYEQYF.

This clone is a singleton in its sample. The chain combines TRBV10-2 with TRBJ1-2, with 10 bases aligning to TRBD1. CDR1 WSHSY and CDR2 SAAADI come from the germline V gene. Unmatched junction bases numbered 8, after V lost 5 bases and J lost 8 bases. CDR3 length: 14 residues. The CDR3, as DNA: TGCGCCAGCAGTCCCGGGACAGGGGTAGGAGGCTACACCTTC. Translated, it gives CASSPGTGVGGYTF.

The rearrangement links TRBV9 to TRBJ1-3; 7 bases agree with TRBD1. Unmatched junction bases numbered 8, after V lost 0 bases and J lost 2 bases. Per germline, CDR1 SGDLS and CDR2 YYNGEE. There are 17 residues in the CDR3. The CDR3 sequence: CASSVAETGSPGNTIYF. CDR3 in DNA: TGTGCCAGCAGCGTAGCTGAGACAGGGTCACCTGGAAACACCATATATTTT. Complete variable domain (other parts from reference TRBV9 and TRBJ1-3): DSGVTQTPKHLITATGQRVTLRCSPRSGDLSVYWYQQSLDQGLQFLIQYYNGEERAKGNILERFSAQQFPDLHSELNLSSLELGDSALYFCASSVAETGSPGNTIYFGEGSWLTVV.

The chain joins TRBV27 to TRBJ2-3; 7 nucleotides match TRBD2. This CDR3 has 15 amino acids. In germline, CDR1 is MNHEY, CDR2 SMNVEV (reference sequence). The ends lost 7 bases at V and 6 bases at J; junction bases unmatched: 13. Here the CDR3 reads CASTRSGIGFDTQYF. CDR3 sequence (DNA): TGTGCCAGCACCCGGAGCGGGATAGGGTTCGATACGCAGTATTTT.

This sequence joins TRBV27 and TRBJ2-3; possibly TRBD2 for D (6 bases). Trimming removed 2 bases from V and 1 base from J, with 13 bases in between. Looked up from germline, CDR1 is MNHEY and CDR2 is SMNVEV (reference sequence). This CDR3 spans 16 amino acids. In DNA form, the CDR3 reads TGTGCCAGCAGTTTACAGCGGGTAGCTCGCACAGATACGCAGTATTTT. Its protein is CASSLQRVARTDTQYF.

CDR3 DNA sequence: TGTGCCAGCAGTTTACCCCAGGGAAACGCCTATGGCTACACCTTC. Amino acid sequence: CASSLPQGNAYGYTF. This sequence joins TRBV28 and TRBJ1-2, with a possible D match to TRBD1 (5 bases). Trimming took 2 bases from V and 4 from J, leaving 14 bases between them. The CDR3 runs 15 residues. Per germline, CDR1 MDHEN and CDR2 SYDVKM.

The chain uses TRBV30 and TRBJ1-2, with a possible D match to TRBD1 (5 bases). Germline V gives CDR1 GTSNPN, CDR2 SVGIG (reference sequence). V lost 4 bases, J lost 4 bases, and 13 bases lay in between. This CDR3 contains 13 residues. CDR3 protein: CAWNRDGLYGYTF. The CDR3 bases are TGTGCCTGGAACCGGGACGGCCTCTATGGCTACACCTTC.

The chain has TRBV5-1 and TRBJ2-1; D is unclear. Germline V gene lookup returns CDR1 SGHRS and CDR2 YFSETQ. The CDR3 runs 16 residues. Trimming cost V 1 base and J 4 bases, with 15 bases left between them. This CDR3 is CASSLTATNRYNEQFF. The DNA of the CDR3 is TGCGCCAGCAGCTTGACCGCGACAAACAGATACAATGAGCAGTTCTTC.

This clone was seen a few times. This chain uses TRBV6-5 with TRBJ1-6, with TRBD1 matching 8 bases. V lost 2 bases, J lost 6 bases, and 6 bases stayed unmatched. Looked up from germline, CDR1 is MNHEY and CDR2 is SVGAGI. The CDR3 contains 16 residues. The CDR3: CASSYASGGRNSPLHF. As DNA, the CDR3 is TGTGCCAGCAGTTACGCGTCAGGGGGCCGTAATTCACCCCTCCACTTT.

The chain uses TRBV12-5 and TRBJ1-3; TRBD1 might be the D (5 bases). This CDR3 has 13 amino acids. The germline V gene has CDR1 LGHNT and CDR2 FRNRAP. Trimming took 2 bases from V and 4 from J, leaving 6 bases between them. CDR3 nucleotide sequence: TGTGCTAGTGGTTTGCCAGGGGGAAACACCATATATTTT. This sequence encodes CASGLPGGNTIYF.

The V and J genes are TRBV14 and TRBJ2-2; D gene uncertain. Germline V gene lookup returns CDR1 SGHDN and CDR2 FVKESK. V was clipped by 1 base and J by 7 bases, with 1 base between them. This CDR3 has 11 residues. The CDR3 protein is CASSQVGELFF. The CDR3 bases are TGTGCCAGCAGCCAAGTCGGGGAGCTGTTTTTT.

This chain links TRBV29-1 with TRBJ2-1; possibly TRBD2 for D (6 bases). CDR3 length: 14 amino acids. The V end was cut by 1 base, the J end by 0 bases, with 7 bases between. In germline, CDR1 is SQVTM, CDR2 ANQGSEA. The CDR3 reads CSVEGGVSYNEQFF. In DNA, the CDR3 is TGCAGCGTTGAAGGCGGGGTCTCCTACAATGAGCAGTTCTTC.

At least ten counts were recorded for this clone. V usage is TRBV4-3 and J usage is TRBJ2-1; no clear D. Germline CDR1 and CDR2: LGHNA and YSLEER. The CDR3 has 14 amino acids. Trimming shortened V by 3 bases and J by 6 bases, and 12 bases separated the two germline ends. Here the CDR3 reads CASSHSALSNEQFF. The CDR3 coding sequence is TGCGCCAGCAGCCACTCAGCGTTATCCAATGAGCAGTTCTTC.

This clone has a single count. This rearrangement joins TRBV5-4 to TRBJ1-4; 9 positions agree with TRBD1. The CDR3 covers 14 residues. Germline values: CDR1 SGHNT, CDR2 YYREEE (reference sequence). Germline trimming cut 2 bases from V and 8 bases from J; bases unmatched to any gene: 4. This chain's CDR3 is CASSFRGQGEKLFF. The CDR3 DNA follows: TGTGCCAGCAGCTTTCGGGGACAGGGAGAAAAACTGTTTTTT.

This CDR3 is CASSFQRGGHGGELFF. The CDR3 bases are TGTGCCAGCAGCTTTCAGCGGGGGGGCCACGGCGGGGAGCTGTTTTTT. The rearrangement uses TRBV7-9 and TRBJ2-2, with TRBD2 identical over 10 bases. Germline trimming cut 3 bases from V and 7 bases from J; bases unmatched to any gene: 8. The CDR3 is 16 amino acids. The germline gives CDR1 SEHNR, CDR2 FQNEAQ (reference sequence).

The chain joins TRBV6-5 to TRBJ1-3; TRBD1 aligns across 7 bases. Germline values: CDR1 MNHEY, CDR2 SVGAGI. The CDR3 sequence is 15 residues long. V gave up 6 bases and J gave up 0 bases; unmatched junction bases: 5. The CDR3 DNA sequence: TGTGCCAGCAGGGCGGGACAGCGCTCTGGAAACACCATATATTTT. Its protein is CASRAGQRSGNTIYF.

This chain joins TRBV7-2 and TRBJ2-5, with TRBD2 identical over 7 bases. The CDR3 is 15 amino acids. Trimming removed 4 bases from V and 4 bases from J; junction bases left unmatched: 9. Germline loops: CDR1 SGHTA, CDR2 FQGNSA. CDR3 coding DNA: TGTGCCAGCAGCTCCTCGACTAGCTGGGGAGAGACCCAGTACTTC. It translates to CASSSSTSWGETQYF. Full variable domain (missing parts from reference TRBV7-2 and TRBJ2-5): GAGVSQSPSNKVTEKGKDVELRCDPISGHTALYWYRQSLGQGLEFLIYFQGNSAPDKSGLPSDRFSAERTGGSVSTLTIQRTQQEDSAVYLCASSSSTSWGETQYFGPGTRLLVL.

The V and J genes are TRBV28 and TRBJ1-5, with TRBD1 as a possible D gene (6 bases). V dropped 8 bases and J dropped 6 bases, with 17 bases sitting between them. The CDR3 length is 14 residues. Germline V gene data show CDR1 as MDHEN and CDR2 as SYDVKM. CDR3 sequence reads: CASRLFTGTQPQHF. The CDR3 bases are TGTGCCAGCCGCTTATTCACAGGGACTCAGCCCCAGCATTTT.

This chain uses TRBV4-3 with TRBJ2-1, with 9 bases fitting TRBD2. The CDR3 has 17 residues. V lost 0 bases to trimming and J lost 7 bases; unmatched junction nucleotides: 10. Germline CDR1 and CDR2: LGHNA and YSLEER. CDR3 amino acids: CASSQDEAGGVRNEQFF. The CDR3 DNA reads TGCGCCAGCAGCCAAGATGAAGCGGGAGGAGTGAGGAATGAGCAGTTCTTC.

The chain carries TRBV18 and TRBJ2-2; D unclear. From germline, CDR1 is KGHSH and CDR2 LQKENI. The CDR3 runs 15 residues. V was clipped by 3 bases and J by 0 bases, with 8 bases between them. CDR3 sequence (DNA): TGTGCCAGCTCACCTGGGTTAACGAACACCGGGGAGCTGTTTTTT. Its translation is CASSPGLTNTGELFF.

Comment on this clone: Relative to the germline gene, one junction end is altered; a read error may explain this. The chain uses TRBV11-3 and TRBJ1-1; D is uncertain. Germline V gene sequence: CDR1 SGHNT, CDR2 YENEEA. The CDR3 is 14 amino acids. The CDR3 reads CASSLSDGNAEAFF. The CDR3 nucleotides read TGTGCCAGCAGCTTATCGGATGGGAACGCTGAAGCTTTCTTT.

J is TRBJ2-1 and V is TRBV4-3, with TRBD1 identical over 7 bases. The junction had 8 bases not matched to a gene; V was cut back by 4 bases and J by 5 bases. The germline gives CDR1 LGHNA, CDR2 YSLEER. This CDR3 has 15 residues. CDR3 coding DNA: TGCGCCAGCAGCCCGGACAGGACTTTTAACAATGAGCAGTTCTTC. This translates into CASSPDRTFNNEQFF.

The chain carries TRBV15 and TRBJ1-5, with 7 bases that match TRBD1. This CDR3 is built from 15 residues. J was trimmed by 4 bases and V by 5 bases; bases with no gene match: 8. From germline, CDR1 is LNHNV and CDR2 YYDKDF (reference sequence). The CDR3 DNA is TGTGCCACCAGCGCGAGAGACAGGGAAAATCAGCCCCAGCATTTT. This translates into CATSARDRENQPQHF.

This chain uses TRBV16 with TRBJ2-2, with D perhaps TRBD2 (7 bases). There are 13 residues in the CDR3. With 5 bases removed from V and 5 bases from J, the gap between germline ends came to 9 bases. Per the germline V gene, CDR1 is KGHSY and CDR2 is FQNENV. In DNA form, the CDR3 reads TGTGCCAGCAGCGAGGGGGGGACCGGGGAGCTGTTTTTT. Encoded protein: CASSEGGTGELFF. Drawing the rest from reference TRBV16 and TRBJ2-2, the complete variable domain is GEEVAQTPKHLVRGEGQKAKLYCAPIKGHSYVFWYQQVLKNEFKFLISFQNENVFDETGMPKERFSAKCLPNSPCSLEIQATKLEDSAVYFCASSEGGTGELFFGEGSRLTVL.

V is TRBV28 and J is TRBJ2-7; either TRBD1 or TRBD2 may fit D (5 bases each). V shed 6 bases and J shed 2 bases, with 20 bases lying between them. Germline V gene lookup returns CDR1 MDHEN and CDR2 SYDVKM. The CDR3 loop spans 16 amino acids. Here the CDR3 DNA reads TGTGCCAGCAGACAGCCGGGACGTAAGGGACCCTACGAGCAGTACTTC. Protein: CASRQPGRKGPYEQYF.

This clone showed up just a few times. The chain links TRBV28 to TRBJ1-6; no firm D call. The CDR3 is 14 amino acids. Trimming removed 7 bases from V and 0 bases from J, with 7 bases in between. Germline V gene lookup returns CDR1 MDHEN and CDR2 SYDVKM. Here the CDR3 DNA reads TGTGCCAGCAAACAGAGCTCCTATAATTCACCCCTCCACTTT. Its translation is CASKQSSYNSPLHF.

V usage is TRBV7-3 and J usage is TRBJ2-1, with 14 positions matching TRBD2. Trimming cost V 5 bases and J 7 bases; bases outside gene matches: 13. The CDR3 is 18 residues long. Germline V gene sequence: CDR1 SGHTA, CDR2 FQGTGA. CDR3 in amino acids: CASSLPPGLAGVGNEQFF. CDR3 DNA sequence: TGTGCCAGCAGCCTACCCCCGGGACTAGCGGGAGTAGGGAATGAGCAGTTCTTC.